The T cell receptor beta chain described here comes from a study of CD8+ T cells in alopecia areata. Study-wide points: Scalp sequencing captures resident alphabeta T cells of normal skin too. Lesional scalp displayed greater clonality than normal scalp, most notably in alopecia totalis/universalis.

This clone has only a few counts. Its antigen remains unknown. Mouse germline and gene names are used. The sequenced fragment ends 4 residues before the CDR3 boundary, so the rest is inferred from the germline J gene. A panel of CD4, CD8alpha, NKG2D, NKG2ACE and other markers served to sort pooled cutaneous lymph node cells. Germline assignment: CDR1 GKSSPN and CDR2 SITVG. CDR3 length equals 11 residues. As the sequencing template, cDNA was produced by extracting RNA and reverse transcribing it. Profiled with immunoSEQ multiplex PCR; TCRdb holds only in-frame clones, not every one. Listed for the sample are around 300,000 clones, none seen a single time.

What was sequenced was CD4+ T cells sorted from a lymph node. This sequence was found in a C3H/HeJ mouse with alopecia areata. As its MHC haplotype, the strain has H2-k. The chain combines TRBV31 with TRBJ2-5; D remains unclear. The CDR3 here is CAWTGGDTQYF. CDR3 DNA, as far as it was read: TGTGCCTGGACAGGAGGGGAC.